A selection of T cell receptor beta chains follows, all from one sample in a study of shared clonotypes between healthy human individuals. Clones were sequenced by immunoSEQ multiplex PCR, and TCRdb holds only the in-frame ones, with some missing. The sample has 950,000 to 1,100,000 clones, about four fifths seen once; the top ten hold roughly 0.57%. Specimen: memory CD4+ T cells from PBMCs. The receptors derive from a man aged 18-30 years in good health. Some clones in this sample may be carry-over from other donors' samples. Each CDR3 is given with its conserved first and last residue. Fields, in order: J gene, D gene, V gene, clone size, CDR3 DNA, CDR3 protein. The D gene is left open where the match is weak. Clone size is not always given. Where it is, it says once, few, many or a class for expanded clones.

TRBJ2-7 | - | TRBV18 | - | TGTGCCAGCTCACCAATTCAGGCCATAACCTACGAGCAGTACTTC | CASSPIQAITYEQYF
TRBJ1-2 | - | TRBV18 | once | TGTGCCAGCTCACCACCGAACCGAGCCAACTATGGCTACACCTTC | CASSPPNRANYGYTF
TRBJ2-5 | TRBD2 | TRBV2 | once | TGTGCCAGCAGTGATCCGACTAGCGGAGACGAGATGAATTTGGAGACCCAGTACTTC | CASSDPTSGDEMNLETQYF
TRBJ1-5 | TRBD1 | TRBV2 | - | TGTGCCAGCAGTGGACAGGGGCTCGGACAGCCCCAGCATTTT | CASSGQGLGQPQHF
TRBJ2-1 | - | TRBV7-7 | - | TGTGCCAGCAGCTTAGCGTCGTCGGCCTACAATGAGCAGTTCTTC | CASSLASSAYNEQFF
TRBJ1-2 | - | TRBV30 | few | TGTGCCTGGACGACAGGACTAAACTATGGCTACACCTTC | CAWTTGLNYGYTF
TRBJ2-7 | TRBD2 | TRBV2 | - | TGTGCCAGCAGTGGAGCGGGAGGTCAGTACGAGCAGTACTTC | CASSGAGGQYEQYF
TRBJ2-7 | TRBD2 | TRBV28 | few | TGTGCCAGCAGTTTCTTAATAGCGGGGCAAAGCTCCTACGAGCAGTACTTC | CASSFLIAGQSSYEQYF
TRBJ1-1 | TRBD1 | TRBV28 | few | TGTGCCAGCCTGGGACAGGGGGAACTGAACACTGAAGCTTTCTTT | CASLGQGELNTEAFF
TRBJ2-1 | - | TRBV5-1 | once | TGCGCCAGCAGCTTGGATTCGGGACCAGGCAATGAGCAGTTCTTC | CASSLDSGPGNEQFF
TRBJ2-5 | TRBD2 | TRBV11-2 | - | TGTGCCAGCAGCCGGGGGCTAGCGGGGGGTATCCAAGAGACCCAGTACTTC | CASSRGLAGGIQETQYF
TRBJ2-7 | TRBD2 | TRBV29-1 | - | TGCAGCGGGGGGAGCGGGGGCTACGAGCAGTACTTC | CSGGSGGYEQYF
TRBJ1-2 | - | TRBV5-1 | few | TGCGCCAGCAGCCAAGGAGGAGGGGCTTCTAACTATGGCTACACCTTC | CASSQGGGASNYGYTF
TRBJ2-5 | - | TRBV7-6 | once | TGTGCCAGCAGCGGTAACAACAGGGTTTCGGGAGAGACCCAGTACTTC | CASSGNNRVSGETQYF
TRBJ2-3 | - | TRBV2 | - | TGTGCCAGCAACCGGGCCCCAGGGGGCACAGATACGCAGTATTTT | CASNRAPGGTDTQYF
TRBJ2-5 | TRBD1 | TRBV5-7 | once | TGTGCCAGCAGCCCATGGACAGGGAACGGAGAGACCCAGTACTTC | CASSPWTGNGETQYF
TRBJ1-2 | TRBD1 | TRBV19 | - | TGTGCCAGTAGTATCAATCCCGACAGGGGGCCGCATGGCTACACCTTC | CASSINPDRGPHGYTF
TRBJ2-3 | - | TRBV6-5 | once | TGTGCCAGCGGACGGGCTAGTGGAGATACGCAGTATTTT | CASGRASGDTQYF
TRBJ2-7 | - | TRBV5-1 | - | TGCGCCAGCAGGGACACCTACGAGCAGTACTTC | CASRDTYEQYF
TRBJ1-3 | - | TRBV6-6 | - | TGTGCCAGCAGTTGGAGTCTTACTGGAAACACCATATATTTT | CASSWSLTGNTIYF
TRBJ1-2 | TRBD1 | TRBV6-1 | once | TGTGCCAGCAGTCAACAGGGGGGGATCTATGGCTACACCTTC | CASSQQGGIYGYTF
TRBJ2-5 | - | TRBV5-1 | - | TGCGCCAGCAGCTTGGCCCCGGGTCGGGAGACCCAGTACTTC | CASSLAPGRETQYF
TRBJ2-7 | - | TRBV18 | - | TGTGCCAGCTCAACAGGGTTCGAACAGTACTTC | CASSTGFEQYF
TRBJ1-1 | - | TRBV6-1 | - | TGTGCCAGCAGTGAGGGTCCAGGGCCCATGAACACTGAAGCTTTCTTT | CASSEGPGPMNTEAFF
TRBJ2-7 | TRBD2 | TRBV27 | - | TGTGCCAGCAGTAAAGCGGGGACGCGGAGCGAGCAGTACTTC | CASSKAGTRSEQYF
TRBJ2-2 | TRBD2 | TRBV4-3 | - | TGCGCCAGCAGCCAAGCTACCGGGACTATCACCGGGGAGCTGTTTTTT | CASSQATGTITGELFF
TRBJ1-1 | TRBD1 | TRBV7-9 | - | TGTGCCAGCAGCTCAGACAGGGAGAACACTGAAGCTTTCTTT | CASSSDRENTEAFF
TRBJ1-6 | - | TRBV2 | - | TGTGCCAGCAGTGAACAGGCCGCCTATAATTCACCCCTCCACTTT | CASSEQAAYNSPLHF
TRBJ1-1 | - | TRBV30 | - | TGTGCCTGGAACTATGACACGAACACTGAAGCTTTCTTT | CAWNYDTNTEAFF
TRBJ1-1 | - | TRBV6-5 | - | TGTGCCAGCAACGAAGGGCGGGGGTACACTGAAGCTTTCTTT | CASNEGRGYTEAFF
TRBJ2-2 | - | TRBV5-3 | few | TGTGCCAGAAGCTCTACATTTTTGGGAACCATAAAAAGGGCCGGGGAGCTGTTTTTT | CARSSTFLGTIKRAGELFF
TRBJ2-7 | TRBD2 | TRBV6-5 | few | TGTGCCAGCACGCTTAGCGGGAGCTCTCCCGAGCAGTACTTC | CASTLSGSSPEQYF
TRBJ2-1 | TRBD2 | TRBV15 | - | TGTGCCACCAGCCCAAGGACTAGCGGGATCAGCTCCTACAATGAGCAGTTCTTC | CATSPRTSGISSYNEQFF
TRBJ2-3 | - | TRBV9 | - | TGTGCCAGCAGCCCCGAATGGAGCCCGAGCCAGGGTACGCAGTATTTT | CASSPEWSPSQGTQYF
TRBJ1-2 | - | TRBV9 | - | TGTGCCAGCAGCCCCTCCCAATATGGCTACACCTTC | CASSPSQYGYTF
TRBJ2-5 | TRBD1 | TRBV28 | - | TGTGCCAGCAGGAGAGGTTCGCACAGGGGATTCGAGACCCAGTACTTC | CASRRGSHRGFETQYF
TRBJ2-5 | - | TRBV6-1 | few | TGTGCCAGCAGTTTTACGAGGGTATCACAAGAGACCCAGTACTTC | CASSFTRVSQETQYF
TRBJ2-7 | - | TRBV6-1 | once | TGTGCCAGTCAACGGCCTGGTAAGATGGCCGAGCAGTACTTC | CASQRPGKMAEQYF
TRBJ2-3 | TRBD2 | TRBV7-2 | many | TGTGCCAGCAGCTTATATGCGGGAGCAGGAGATACGCAGTATTTT | CASSLYAGAGDTQYF
TRBJ2-5 | - | TRBV27 | few | TGTGCCAGCCAGACGGGGGCCGGGCTGGTCGGGACCCAGTACTTC | CASQTGAGLVGTQYF
TRBJ2-1 | TRBD2 | TRBV19 | - | TGTGCCTCCTTGGTAGCGGGAGGTAATGAGCAGTTCTTC | CASLVAGGNEQFF
TRBJ1-2 | TRBD1 | TRBV27 | - | TGTGCCAGCAGTTCCCGGGACAGGGTTGGCTACACCTTC | CASSSRDRVGYTF
TRBJ1-1 | - | TRBV25-1 | - | TGTGCCAGCAGTGAATTAGGACGGATGAACACTGAAGCTTTCTTT | CASSELGRMNTEAFF
TRBJ1-2 | TRBD1 | TRBV5-1 | - | TGCGCCAGCAGCTTGGGGACAGGGGATGGCTACACCTTC | CASSLGTGDGYTF
TRBJ2-1 | TRBD2 | TRBV5-1 | - | TGCGCCAGCAGCAGAGATTCGGGACTAGCGGCTTACAATGAGCAGTTCTTC | CASSRDSGLAAYNEQFF